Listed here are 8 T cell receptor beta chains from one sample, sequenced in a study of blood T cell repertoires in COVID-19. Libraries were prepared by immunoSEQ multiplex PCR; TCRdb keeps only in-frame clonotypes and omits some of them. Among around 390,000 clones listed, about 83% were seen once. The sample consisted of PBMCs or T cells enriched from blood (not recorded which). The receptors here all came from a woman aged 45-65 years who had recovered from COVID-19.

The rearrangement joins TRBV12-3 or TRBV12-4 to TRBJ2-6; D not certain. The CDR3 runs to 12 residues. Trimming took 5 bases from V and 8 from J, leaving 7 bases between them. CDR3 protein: CASSPQSNVLTF. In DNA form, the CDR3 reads TGTGCCAGCAGTCCCCAATCCAACGTCCTGACTTTC.

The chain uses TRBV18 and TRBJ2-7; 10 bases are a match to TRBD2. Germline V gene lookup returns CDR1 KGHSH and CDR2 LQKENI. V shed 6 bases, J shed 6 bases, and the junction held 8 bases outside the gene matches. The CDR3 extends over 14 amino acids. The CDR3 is CASSTRASGGEQYF. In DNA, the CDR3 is TGTGCCAGCTCCACCAGAGCTAGCGGGGGCGAGCAGTACTTC.

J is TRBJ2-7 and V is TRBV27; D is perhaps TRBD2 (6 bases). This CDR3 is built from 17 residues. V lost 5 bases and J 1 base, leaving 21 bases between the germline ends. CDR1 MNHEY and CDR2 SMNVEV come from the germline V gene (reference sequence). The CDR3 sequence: CASSRGNLASNSYEQYF. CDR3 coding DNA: TGTGCCAGCAGTCGGGGGAACCTAGCGTCTAATTCCTACGAGCAGTACTTC.

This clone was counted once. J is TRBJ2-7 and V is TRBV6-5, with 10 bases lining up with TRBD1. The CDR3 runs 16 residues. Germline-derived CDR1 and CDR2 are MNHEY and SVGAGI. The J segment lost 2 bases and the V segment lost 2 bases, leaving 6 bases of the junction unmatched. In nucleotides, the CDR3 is TGTGCCAGCAGTTACAGGACAGGGGGTGGCCCCTACGAGCAGTACTTC. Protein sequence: CASSYRTGGGPYEQYF.

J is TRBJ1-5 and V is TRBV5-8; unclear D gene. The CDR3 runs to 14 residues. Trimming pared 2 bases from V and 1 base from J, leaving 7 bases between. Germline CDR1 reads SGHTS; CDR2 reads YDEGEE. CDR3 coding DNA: TGTGCCAGCAGCTTCCGAGCCAGCAATCAGCCCCAGCATTTT. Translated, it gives CASSFRASNQPQHF.

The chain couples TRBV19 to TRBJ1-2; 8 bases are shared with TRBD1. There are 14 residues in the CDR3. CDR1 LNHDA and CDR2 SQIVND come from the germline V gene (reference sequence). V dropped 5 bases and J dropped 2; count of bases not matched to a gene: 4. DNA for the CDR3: TGTGCCAGTAGTGGCGGACAGGGCAACTATGGCTACACCTTC. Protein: CASSGGQGNYGYTF.

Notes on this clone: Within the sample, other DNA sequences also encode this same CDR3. CDR3 region: CSVGEGNQPQHF. The CDR3 DNA reads as TGCAGCGTTGGGGAGGGAAATCAGCCCCAGCATTTT. This chain uses TRBV29-1 with TRBJ1-5; D remains ambiguous. The V and J ends lost 4 bases and 4 bases respectively, with 8 bases between them. CDR1 is SQVTM, CDR2 ANQGSEA, per germline. There are 12 residues in the CDR3.

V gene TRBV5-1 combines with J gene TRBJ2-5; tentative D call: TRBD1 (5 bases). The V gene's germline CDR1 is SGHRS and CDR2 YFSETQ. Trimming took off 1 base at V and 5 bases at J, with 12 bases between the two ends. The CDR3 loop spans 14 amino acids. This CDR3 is CASSLPGLGETQYF. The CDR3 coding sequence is TGCGCCAGCAGCTTGCCAGGGTTGGGGGAGACCCAGTACTTC. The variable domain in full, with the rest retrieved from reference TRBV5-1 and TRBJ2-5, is KAGVTQTPRYLIKTRGQQVTLSCSPISGHRSVSWYQQTPGQGLQFLFEYFSETQRNKGNFPGRFSGRQFSNSRSEMNVSTLELGDSALYLCASSLPGLGETQYFGPGTRLLVL.